This TCR beta chain derives from a study of T cell responses to AZD1222 COVID-19 vaccine. To note about this clone: Its antigen is not identified.

Study-wide results and limits: Females outnumbered males among donors, who were mostly white British; clonal diversity was possibly underestimated.

The V and J ends lost 3 bases and 2 bases respectively, with 7 bases between them. This CDR3 contains 13 residues. Germline V gives CDR1 SGHVS, CDR2 FQNEAQ. Produced via immunoSEQ multiplex PCR; TCRdb's table is partial and in-frame only. In the table there are approximately 120,000 clones, roughly nine tenths of which are singletons. The genes are TRBV7-8 and TRBJ1-2; D not certain. The clonotype comes from an adult in good health. Sample: peripheral blood, taken on day 0 of AZD1222 vaccination. The CDR3 loop reads CASSFLGNYGYTF. CDR3 bases: TGTGCCAGCAGCTTTCTGGGAAACTATGGCTACACCTTC.